This T cell receptor (beta chain) was obtained from a study of blood T cell repertoires in COVID-19. TCRdb keeps only in-frame clones here, not all; method: immunoSEQ multiplex PCR. The data contain over 250,000 clones, 75% to 95% of them singletons. Germline V gene lookup returns CDR1 MNHEY and CDR2 SVGAGI. V was clipped by 6 bases and J by 5 bases, with 16 bases between them. This CDR3 spans 15 amino acids. This chain links TRBV6-5 with TRBJ1-4; D not resolved. The sequencing sample was made of peripheral blood. This clonotype originated in a person aged 18 to 35 with COVID-19, enrolled during active disease. CDR3 protein: CASRSSLYTNEKLFF. The CDR3 nucleotides read TGTGCCAGCAGATCCTCGCTGTACACGAATGAAAAACTGTTTTTT.